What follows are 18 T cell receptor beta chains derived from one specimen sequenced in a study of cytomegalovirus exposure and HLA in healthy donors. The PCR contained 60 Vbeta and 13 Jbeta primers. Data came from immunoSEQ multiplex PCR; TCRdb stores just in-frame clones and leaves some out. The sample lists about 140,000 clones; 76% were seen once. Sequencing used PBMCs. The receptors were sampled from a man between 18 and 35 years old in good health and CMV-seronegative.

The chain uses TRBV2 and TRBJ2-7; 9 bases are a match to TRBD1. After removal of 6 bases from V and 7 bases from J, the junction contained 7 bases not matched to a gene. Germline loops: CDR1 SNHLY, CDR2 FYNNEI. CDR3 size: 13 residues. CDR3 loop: CASRDRGGGEQYF. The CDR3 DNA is TGTGCCAGCAGGGACAGGGGAGGAGGGGAGCAGTACTTC.

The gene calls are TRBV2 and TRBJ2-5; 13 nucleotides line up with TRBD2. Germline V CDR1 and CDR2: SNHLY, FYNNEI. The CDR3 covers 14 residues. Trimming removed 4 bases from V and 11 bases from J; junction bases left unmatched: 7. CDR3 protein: CASSAGTSGTLQYF. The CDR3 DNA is TGTGCCAGCAGTGCCGGGACTAGCGGGACCCTTCAGTACTTC.

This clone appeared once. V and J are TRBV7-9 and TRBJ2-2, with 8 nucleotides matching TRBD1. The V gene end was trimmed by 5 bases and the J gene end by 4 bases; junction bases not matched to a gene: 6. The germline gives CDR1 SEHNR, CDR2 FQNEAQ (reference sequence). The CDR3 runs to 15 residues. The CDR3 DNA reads TGTGCCAGCAGCCCCCGACAGGGGATCACCGGGGAGCTGTTTTTT. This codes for CASSPRQGITGELFF.

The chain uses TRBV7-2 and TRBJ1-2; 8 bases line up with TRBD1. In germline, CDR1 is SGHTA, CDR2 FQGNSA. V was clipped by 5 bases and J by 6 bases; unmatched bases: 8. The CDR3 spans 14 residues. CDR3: CASSHLGTGDGYTF. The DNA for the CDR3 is TGTGCCAGCAGCCACCTCGGGACAGGCGATGGCTACACCTTC.

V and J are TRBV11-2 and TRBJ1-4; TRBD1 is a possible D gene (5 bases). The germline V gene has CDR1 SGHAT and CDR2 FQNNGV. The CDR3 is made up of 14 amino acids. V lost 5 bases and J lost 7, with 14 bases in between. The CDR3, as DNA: TGTGCCAGCAGCCGCGGGACGGAGGGTGAAAAACTGTTTTTT. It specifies CASSRGTEGEKLFF. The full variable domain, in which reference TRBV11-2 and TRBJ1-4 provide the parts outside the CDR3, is EAGVAQSPRYKIIEKRQSVAFWCNPISGHATLYWYQQILGQGPKLLIQFQNNGVVDDSQLPKDRFSAERLKGVDSTLKIQPAKLEDSAVYLCASSRGTEGEKLFFGSGTQLSVL.

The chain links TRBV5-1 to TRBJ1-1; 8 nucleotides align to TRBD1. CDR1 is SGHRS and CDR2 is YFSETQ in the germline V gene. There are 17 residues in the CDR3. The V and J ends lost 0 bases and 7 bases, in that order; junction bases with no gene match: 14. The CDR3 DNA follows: TGCGCCAGCAGCTTGGAGACCCGACAGGGGCTTCGTATTGAAGCTTTCTTT. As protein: CASSLETRQGLRIEAFF.

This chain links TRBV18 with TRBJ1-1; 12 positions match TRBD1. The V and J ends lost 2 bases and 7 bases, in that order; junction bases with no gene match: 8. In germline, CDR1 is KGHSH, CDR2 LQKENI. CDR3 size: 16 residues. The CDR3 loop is CASSPGTGGADREAFF. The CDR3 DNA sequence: TGTGCCAGCTCACCAGGGACAGGGGGCGCGGATCGTGAAGCTTTCTTT.

Here the CDR3 DNA reads TGTGCCAGCAGCGGCGGGACAGGGGATGCACTATGGTATGGCTACACCTTC. As protein: CASSGGTGDALWYGYTF. The chain carries TRBV9 and TRBJ1-2; TRBD1 aligns across 10 bases. This CDR3 is built from 17 residues. V dropped 3 bases and J dropped 5; count of bases not matched to a gene: 13. CDR1 is SGDLS and CDR2 is YYNGEE in the germline V gene.

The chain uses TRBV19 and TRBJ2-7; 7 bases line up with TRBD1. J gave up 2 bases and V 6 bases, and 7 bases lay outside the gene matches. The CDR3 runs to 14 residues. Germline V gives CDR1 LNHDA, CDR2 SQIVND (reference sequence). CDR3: CASRATGLAYEQYF. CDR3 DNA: TGTGCCAGTAGAGCGACAGGGTTAGCCTACGAGCAGTACTTC.

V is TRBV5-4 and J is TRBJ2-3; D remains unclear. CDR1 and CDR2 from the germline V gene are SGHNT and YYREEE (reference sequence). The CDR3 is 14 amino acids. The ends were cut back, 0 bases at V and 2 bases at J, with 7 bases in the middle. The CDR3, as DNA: TGTGCCAGCAGCTTGGTGGCTTCCACAGATACGCAGTATTTT. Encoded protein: CASSLVASTDTQYF.

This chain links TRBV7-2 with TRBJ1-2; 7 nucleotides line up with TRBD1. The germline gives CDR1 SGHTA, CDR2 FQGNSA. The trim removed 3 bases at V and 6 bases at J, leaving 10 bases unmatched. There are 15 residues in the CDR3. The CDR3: CASSLNLQGTHGYTF. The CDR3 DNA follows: TGTGCCAGCAGCTTGAACCTACAGGGGACCCATGGCTACACCTTC.

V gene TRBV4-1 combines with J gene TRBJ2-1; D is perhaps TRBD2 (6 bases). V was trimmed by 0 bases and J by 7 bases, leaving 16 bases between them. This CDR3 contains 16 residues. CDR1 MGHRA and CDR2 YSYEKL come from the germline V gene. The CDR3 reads CASSQDPGAMTNEQFF. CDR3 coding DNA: TGCGCCAGCAGCCAAGATCCGGGAGCGATGACGAATGAGCAGTTCTTC.

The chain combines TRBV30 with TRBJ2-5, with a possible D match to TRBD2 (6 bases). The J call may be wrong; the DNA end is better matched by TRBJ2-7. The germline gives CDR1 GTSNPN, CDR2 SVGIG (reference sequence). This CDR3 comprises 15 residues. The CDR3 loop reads CAWSAPLAYSYEQYF. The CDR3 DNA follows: TGTGCCTGGAGTGCTCCCCTAGCGTACTCCTACGAGCAGTACTTC.

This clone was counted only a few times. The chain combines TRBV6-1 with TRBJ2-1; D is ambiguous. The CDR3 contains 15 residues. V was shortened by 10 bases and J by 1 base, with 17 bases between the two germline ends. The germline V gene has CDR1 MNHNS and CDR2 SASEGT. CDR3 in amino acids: CATSPEFLSYNEQFF. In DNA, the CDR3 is TGTGCCACTTCCCCGGAGTTCCTATCCTACAATGAGCAGTTCTTC.

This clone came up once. The DNA of the CDR3 is TGTGCCAGCAGCCCGTCGGGGGGGGCGGGCACAGATACGCAGTATTTT. Translated, it gives CASSPSGGAGTDTQYF. This chain joins TRBV5-4 and TRBJ2-3; 8 bases fit TRBD2. Trimming cost V 4 bases and J 1 base; bases outside gene matches: 8. The CDR3 is 16 amino acids. Germline V gene sequence: CDR1 SGHNT, CDR2 YYREEE (reference sequence).

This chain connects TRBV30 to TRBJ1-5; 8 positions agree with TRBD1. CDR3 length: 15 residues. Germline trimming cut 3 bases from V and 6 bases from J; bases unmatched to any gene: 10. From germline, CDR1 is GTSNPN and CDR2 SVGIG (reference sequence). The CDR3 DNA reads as TGTGCCTGGAGCACGGCAGGGGGCACGACTCAGCCCCAGCATTTT. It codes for CAWSTAGGTTQPQHF.

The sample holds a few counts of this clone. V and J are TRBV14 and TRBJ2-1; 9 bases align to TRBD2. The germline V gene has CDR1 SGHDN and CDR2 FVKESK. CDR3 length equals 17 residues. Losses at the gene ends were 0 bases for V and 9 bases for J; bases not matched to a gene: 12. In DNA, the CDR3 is TGTGCCAGCAGCCAAGAAATAATGGGCGGGGGGGCGAGTGAGCAGTTCTTC. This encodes CASSQEIMGGGASEQFF.

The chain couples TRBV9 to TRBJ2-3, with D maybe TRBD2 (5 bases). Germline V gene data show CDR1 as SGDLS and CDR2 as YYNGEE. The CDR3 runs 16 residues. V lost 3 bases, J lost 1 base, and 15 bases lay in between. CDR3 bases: TGTGCCAGCAGCGGACTCAGCGGCCGGGGCACAGATACGCAGTATTTT. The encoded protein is CASSGLSGRGTDTQYF.